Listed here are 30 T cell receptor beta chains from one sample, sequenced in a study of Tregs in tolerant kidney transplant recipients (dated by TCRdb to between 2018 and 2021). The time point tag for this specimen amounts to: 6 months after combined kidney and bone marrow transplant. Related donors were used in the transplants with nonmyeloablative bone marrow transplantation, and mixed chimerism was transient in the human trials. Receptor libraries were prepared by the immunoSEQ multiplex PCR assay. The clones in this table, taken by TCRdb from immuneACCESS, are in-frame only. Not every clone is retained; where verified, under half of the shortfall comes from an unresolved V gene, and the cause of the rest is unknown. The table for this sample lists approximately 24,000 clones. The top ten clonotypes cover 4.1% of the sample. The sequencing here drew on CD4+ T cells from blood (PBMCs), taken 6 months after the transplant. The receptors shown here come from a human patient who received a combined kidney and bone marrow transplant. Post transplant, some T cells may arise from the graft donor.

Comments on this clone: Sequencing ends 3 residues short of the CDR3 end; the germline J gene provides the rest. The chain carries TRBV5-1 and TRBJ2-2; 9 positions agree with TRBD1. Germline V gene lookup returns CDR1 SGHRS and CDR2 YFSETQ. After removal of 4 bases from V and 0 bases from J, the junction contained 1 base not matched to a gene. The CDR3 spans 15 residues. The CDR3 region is CASSGDRANTGELFF. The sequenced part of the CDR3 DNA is TGCGCCAGCAGCGGGGACAGGGCGAACACCGGGGAG.

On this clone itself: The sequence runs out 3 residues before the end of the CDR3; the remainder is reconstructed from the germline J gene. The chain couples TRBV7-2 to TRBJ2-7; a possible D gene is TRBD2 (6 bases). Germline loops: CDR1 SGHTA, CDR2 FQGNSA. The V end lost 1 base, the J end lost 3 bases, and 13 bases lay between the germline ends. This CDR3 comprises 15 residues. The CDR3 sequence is CASSLGAGSGYEQYF. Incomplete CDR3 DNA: TGTGCCAGCAGCTTAGGGGCGGGGAGCGGCTACGAG.

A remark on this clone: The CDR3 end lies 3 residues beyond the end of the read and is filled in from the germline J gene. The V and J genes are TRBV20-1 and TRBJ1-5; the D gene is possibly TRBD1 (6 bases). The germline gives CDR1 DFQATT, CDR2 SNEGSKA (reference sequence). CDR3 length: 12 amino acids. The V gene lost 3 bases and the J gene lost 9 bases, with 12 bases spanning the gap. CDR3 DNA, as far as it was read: TGCAGTGCTAGGGCCGCAGGGGTGCCC. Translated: CSARAAGVP. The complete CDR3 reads CSARAAGVPQHF.

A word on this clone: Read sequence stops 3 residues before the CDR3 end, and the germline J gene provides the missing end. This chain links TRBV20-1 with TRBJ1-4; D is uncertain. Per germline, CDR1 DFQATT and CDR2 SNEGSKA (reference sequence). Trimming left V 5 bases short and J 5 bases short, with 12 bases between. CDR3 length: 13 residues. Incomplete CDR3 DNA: TGCAGTGCTGTAGTCATTCCGAATGAAAAA. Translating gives CSAVVIPNEK. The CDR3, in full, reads CSAVVIPNEKLFF.

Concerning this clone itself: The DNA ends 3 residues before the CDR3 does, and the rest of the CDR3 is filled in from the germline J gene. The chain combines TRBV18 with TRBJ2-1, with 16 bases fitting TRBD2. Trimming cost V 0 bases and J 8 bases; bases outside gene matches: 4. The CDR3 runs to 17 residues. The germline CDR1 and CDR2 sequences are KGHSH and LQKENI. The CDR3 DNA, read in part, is TGTGCCAGCTCACCACCGGGACTAGCGGGAGGGTTGGATGAG. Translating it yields CASSPPGLAGGLDE. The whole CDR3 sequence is CASSPPGLAGGLDEQFF.

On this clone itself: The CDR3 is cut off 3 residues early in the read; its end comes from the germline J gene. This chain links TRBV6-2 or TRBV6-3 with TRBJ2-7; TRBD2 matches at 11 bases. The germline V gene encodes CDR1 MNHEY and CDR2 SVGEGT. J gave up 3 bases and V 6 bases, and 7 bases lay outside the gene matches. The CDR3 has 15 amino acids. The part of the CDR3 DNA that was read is TGTGCCAGCAGGATAACTGGGACTAGCGGCTACGAG. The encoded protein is CASRITGTSGYE. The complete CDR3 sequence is CASRITGTSGYEQYF.

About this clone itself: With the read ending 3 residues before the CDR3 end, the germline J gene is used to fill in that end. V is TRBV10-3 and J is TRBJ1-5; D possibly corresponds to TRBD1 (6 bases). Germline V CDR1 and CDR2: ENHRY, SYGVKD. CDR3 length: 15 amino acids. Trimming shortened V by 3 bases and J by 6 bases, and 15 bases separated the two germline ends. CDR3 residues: CAISDAQGRGQPQHF. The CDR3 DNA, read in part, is TGTGCCATCAGTGATGCGCAGGGGAGGGGTCAGCCC.

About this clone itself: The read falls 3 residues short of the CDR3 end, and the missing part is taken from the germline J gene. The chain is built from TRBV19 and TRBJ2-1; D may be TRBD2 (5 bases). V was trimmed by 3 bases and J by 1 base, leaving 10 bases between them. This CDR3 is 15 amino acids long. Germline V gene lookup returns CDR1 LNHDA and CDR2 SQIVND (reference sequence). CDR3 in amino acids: CASSIGRASYNEQFF. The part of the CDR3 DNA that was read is TGTGCCAGTAGTATTGGGCGGGCTTCCTACAATGAG.

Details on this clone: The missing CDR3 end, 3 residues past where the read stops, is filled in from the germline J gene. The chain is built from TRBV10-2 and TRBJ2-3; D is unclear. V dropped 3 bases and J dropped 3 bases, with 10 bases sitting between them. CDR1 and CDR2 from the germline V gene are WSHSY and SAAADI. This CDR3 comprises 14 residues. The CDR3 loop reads CASSEGFLTDTQYF. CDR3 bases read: TGCGCCAGCAGTGAAGGGTTTCTGACAGATACG.

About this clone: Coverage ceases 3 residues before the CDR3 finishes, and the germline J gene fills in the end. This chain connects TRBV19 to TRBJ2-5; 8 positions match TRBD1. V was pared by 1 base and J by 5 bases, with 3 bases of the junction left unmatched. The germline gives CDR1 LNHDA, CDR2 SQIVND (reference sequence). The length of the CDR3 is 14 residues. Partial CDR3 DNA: TGTGCCAGTAGTATAGGACAGGGGTGGGAGACC. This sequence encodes CASSIGQGWET. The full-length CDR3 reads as CASSIGQGWETQYF.

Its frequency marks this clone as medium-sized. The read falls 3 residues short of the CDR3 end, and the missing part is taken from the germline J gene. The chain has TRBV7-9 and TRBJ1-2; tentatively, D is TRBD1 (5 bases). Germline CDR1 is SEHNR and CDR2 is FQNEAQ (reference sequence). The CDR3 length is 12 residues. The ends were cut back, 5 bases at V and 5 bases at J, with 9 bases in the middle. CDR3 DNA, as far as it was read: TGTGCCAGCAGCCCCGACAGTTATGGC. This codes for CASSPDSYG. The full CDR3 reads CASSPDSYGYTF.

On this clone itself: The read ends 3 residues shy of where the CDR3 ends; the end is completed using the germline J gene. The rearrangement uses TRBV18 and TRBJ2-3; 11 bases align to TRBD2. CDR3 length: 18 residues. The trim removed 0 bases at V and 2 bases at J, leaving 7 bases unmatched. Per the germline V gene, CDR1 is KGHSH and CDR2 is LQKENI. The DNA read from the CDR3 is TGTGCCAGCTCACCACCGTTGGTAGCGGGAGGGAACACAGATACG. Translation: CASSPPLVAGGNTDT. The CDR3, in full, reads CASSPPLVAGGNTDTQYF. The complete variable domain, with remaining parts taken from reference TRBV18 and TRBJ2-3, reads NAGVMQNPRHLVRRRGQEARLRCSPMKGHSHVYWYRQLPEEGLKFMVYLQKENIIDESGMPKERFSAEFPKEGPSILRIQQVVRGDSAAYFCASSPPLVAGGNTDTQYFGPGTRLTVL.

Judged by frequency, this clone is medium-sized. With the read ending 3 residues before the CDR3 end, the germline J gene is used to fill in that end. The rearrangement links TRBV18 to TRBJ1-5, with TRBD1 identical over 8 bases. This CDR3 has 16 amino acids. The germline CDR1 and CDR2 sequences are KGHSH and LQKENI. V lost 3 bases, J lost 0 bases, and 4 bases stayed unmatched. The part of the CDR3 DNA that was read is TGTGCCAGCTCACCGGACAGGGCTGATAGCAATCAGCCC. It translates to CASSPDRADSNQP. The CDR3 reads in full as CASSPDRADSNQPQHF. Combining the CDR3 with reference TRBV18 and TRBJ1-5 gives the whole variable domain NAGVMQNPRHLVRRRGQEARLRCSPMKGHSHVYWYRQLPEEGLKFMVYLQKENIIDESGMPKERFSAEFPKEGPSILRIQQVVRGDSAAYFCASSPDRADSNQPQHFGDGTRLSIL.

CDR3 bases read: TGCGCCAGCAGCCCCGGGACAGGGAACACTGAA. This encodes CASSPGTGNTE. The entire CDR3 reads CASSPGTGNTEAFF. The chain has TRBV5-1 and TRBJ1-1; 8 bases line up with TRBD1. The read ends 3 residues shy of where the CDR3 ends; the end is completed using the germline J gene. CDR3 size: 14 residues. With 4 bases clipped from V and 1 base from J, the junction kept 3 bases outside the gene matches. In germline, CDR1 is SGHRS, CDR2 YFSETQ.

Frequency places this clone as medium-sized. CDR3 protein: CASQDRVKGKLFF. The CDR3 bases that were read are TGCGCCAGCCAGGACAGGGTGAAAGGAAAA. This chain connects TRBV5-1 to TRBJ1-4; 8 bases fit TRBD1. The read finishes 3 residues shy of the CDR3 end, and the germline J gene is used to complete it. The CDR3 has 13 residues. In germline, CDR1 is SGHRS, CDR2 YFSETQ. The ends lost 7 bases at V and 10 bases at J; junction bases unmatched: 9.

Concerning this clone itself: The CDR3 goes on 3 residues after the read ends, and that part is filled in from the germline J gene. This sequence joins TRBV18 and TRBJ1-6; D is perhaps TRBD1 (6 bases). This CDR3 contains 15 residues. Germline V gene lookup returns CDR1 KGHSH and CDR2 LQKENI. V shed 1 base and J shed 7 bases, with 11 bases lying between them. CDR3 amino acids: CASSPLAGGNSPLHF. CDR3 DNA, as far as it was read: TGTGCCAGCTCACCACTGGCTGGGGGCAATTCACCC.

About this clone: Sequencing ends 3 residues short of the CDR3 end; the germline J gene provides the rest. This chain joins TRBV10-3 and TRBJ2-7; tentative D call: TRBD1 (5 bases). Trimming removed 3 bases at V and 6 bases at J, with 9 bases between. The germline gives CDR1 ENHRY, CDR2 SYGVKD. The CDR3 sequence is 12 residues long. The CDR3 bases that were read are TGTGCCATCAGTGAACAGGTCCTCGAG. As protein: CAISEQVLE. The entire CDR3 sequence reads CAISEQVLEQYF.

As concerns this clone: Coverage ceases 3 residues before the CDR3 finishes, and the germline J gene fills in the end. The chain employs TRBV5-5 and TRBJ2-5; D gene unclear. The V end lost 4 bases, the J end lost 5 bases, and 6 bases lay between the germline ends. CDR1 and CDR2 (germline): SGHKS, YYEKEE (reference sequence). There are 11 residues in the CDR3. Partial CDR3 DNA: TGTGCCAGCAGCCCCAGGGAGACC. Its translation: CASSPRET. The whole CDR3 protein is CASSPRETQYF.

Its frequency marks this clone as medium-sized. Partial CDR3 DNA: TGCAGCGTTGAAGAGTCTAGGGGGCGAGAGACC. Protein sequence: CSVEESRGRET. The entire CDR3 protein is CSVEESRGRETQYF. V and J are TRBV29-1 and TRBJ2-5, with 7 positions matching TRBD1. The DNA ends 3 residues before the CDR3 does, and the rest of the CDR3 is filled in from the germline J gene. This CDR3 region has 14 residues. The ends lost 0 bases at V and 4 bases at J; junction bases unmatched: 5. Germline V gene lookup returns CDR1 SQVTM and CDR2 ANQGSEA.

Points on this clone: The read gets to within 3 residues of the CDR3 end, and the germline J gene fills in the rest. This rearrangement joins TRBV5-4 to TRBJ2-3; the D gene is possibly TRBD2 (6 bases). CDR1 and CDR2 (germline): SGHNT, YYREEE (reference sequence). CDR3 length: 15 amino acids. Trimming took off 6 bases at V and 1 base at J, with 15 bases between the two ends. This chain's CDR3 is CASTRLGGRTDTQYF. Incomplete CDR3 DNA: TGTGCCAGCACCCGACTCGGGGGACGCACAGATACG. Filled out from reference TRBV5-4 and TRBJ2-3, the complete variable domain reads ETGVTQSPTHLIKTRGQQVTLRCSSQSGHNTVSWYQQALGQGPQFIFQYYREEENGRGNFPPRFSGLQFPNYSSELNVNALELDDSALYLCASTRLGGRTDTQYFGPGTRLTVL.

The CDR3 loop reads CASSPGQGARNEQFF. CDR3 bases read: TGCGCCAGCAGCCCAGGACAGGGGGCGAGGAATGAG. The chain is built from TRBV5-1 and TRBJ2-1, with 11 positions matching TRBD1. The CDR3 end is not reached by the read, which stops 3 residues before it; the germline J gene fills it in. The CDR3 is 15 amino acids. J was trimmed by 7 bases and V by 4 bases; bases with no gene match: 7. CDR1 and CDR2 from the germline V gene are SGHRS and YFSETQ.

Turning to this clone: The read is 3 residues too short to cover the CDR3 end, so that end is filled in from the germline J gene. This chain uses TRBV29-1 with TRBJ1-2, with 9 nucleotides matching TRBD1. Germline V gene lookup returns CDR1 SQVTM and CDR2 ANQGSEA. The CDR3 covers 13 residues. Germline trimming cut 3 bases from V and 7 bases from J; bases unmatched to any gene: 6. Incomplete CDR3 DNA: TGCAGCGTTGACGAACAGGGGGCGAGTGGC. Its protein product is CSVDEQGASG. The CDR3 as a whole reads CSVDEQGASGYTF.

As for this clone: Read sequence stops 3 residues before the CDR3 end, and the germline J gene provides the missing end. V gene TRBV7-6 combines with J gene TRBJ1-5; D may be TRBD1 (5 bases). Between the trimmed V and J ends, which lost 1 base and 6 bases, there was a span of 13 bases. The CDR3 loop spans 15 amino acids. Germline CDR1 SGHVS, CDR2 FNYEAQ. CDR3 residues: CASSLVKGLGQPQHF. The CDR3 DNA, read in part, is TGTGCCAGCAGCTTAGTTAAGGGGTTAGGTCAGCCC. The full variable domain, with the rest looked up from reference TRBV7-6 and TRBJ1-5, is GAGVSQSPRYKVTKRGQDVALRCDPISGHVSLYWYRQALGQGPEFLTYFNYEAQQDKSGLPNDRFSAERPEGSISTLTIQRTEQRDSAMYRCASSLVKGLGQPQHFGDGTRLSIL.

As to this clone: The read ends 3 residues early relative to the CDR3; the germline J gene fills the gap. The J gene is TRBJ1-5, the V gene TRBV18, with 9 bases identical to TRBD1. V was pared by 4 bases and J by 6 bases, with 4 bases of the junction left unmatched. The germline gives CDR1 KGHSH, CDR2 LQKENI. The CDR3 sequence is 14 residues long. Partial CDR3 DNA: TGTGCCAGCTCACTACAGGGGGCAGGTCAGCCC. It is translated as CASSLQGAGQP. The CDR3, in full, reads CASSLQGAGQPQHF. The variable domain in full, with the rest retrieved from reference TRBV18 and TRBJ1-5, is NAGVMQNPRHLVRRRGQEARLRCSPMKGHSHVYWYRQLPEEGLKFMVYLQKENIIDESGMPKERFSAEFPKEGPSILRIQQVVRGDSAAYFCASSLQGAGQPQHFGDGTRLSIL.

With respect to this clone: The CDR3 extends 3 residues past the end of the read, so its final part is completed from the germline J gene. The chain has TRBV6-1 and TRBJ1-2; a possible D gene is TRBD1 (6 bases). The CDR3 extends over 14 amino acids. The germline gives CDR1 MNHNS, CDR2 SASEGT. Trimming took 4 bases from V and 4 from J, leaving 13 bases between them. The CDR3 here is CASSGTQGGYGYTF. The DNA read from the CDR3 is TGTGCCAGCAGTGGGACACAAGGGGGCTATGGC.

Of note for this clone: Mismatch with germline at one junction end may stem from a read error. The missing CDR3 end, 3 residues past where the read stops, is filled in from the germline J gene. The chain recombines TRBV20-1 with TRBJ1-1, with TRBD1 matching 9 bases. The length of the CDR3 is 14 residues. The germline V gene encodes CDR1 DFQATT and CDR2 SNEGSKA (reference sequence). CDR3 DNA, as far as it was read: TGCAGTGCTAGAATCGGGACAGGGAACTCTGAA. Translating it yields CSARIGTGNSE. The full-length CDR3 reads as CSARIGTGNSEAFF.

The CDR3 here is CASSLTGKNTGELFF. The CDR3 DNA, read in part, is TGTGCCAGCAGCTTAACAGGGAAGAACACCGGGGAG. This chain links TRBV13 with TRBJ2-2; D perhaps matches TRBD1 (6 bases). The sequenced fragment ends 3 residues before the CDR3 boundary, so the rest is inferred from the germline J gene. Germline loops: CDR1 PRHDT, CDR2 FYEKMQ (reference sequence). This CDR3 comprises 15 residues. V was trimmed by 2 bases and J by 1 base, leaving 8 bases between them. The full variable domain, with the rest looked up from reference TRBV13 and TRBJ2-2, is AAGVIQSPRHLIKEKRETATLKCYPIPRHDTVYWYQQGPGQDPQFLISFYEKMQSDKGSIPDRFSAQQFSDYHSELNMSSLELGDSALYFCASSLTGKNTGELFFGEGSRLTVL.

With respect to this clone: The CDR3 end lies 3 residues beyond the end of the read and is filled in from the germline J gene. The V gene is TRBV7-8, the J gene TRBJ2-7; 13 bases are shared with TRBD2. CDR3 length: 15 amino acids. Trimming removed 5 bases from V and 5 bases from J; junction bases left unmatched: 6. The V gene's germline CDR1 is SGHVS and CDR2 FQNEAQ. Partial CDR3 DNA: TGTGCCAGCAGCGCCCCGGGACTAGCGGGACACGAG. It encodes CASSAPGLAGHE. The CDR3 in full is CASSAPGLAGHEQYF.

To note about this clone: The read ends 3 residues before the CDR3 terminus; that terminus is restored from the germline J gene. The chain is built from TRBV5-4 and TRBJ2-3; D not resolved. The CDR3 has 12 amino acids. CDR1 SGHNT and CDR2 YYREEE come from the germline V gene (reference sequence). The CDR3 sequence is CASSLAPNSQYF. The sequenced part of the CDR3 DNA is TGTGCCAGCAGCTTGGCCCCCAATTCG.

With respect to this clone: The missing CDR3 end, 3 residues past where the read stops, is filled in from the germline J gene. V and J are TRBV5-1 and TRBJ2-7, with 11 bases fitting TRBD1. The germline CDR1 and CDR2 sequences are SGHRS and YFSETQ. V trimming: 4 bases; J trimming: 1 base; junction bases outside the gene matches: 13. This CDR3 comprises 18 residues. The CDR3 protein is CASSPSGQGALGSYEQYF. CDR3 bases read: TGCGCCAGCAGCCCATCCGGACAGGGGGCACTAGGGTCCTACGAG.